A selection of T cell receptor beta chains follows, all from one sample in a study of cytomegalovirus exposure and HLA in healthy donors. Some clones are missing from TCRdb's copy, which holds only in-frame ones; the method was immunoSEQ multiplex PCR. The data show some 170,000 clones, with roughly two thirds seen just once and over 2.5% held by the top ten. The sequenced sample was PBMCs. The receptors come from a woman in her twenties or thirties in good health and CMV-seronegative. Both conserved end residues are part of each CDR3. A D gene is named only where the DNA matches it firmly. Clone size, where shown, is once, few, many, or a class for clones that have expanded.

TRBJ2-3 TRBD2 NA TRBV5-6 CASSLGRGEADTQYF TGTGCCAGCAGCTTAGGGCGGGGGGAGGCAGATACGCAGTATTTT
TRBJ2-7 TRBD2 NA TRBV6-1 CASRLASGNSYEQYF TGTGCCAGCAGGCTCGCTAGCGGAAACTCCTACGAGCAGTACTTC
TRBJ2-1 NA NA TRBV25-1 CASSRLGGTYNEQFF TGTGCCAGCAGTCGTCTCGGCGGGACCTACAATGAGCAGTTCTTC
TRBJ1-5 NA once TRBV28 CASSLLQGSGQPQHF TGTGCCAGCAGTTTATTACAGGGAAGTGGGCAGCCCCAGCATTTT
TRBJ1-6 NA NA TRBV9 CASSTDEGAYNSPLHF TGTGCCAGCAGCACAGATGAGGGGGCCTATAATTCACCCCTCCACTTT
TRBJ2-2 NA NA TRBV7-3 CASSLNGGELFF TGTGCCAGCAGCTTAAACGGCGGGGAGCTGTTTTTT
TRBJ2-7 TRBD2 NA TRBV29-1 CSVPTAGFDEQYF TGCAGCGTCCCAACAGCGGGGTTCGACGAGCAGTACTTC
TRBJ2-3 TRBD2 NA TRBV27 CASSTYGGRGDTQYF TGTGCCAGCAGTACCTATGGGGGGAGGGGAGATACGCAGTATTTT
TRBJ1-2 NA NA TRBV6-1 CASRTQLHYGYTF TGTGCCAGCAGGACACAGCTACACTATGGCTACACCTTC
TRBJ1-1 TRBD1 NA TRBV19 CASSTHGGQEAFF TGTGCCAGTAGTACGCATGGGGGACAGGAAGCTTTCTTT
TRBJ2-5 TRBD2 NA TRBV5-1 CASSLATSGGAKTQYF TGCGCCAGCAGCTTAGCCACTAGCGGGGGAGCTAAGACCCAGTACTTC
TRBJ2-7 NA few TRBV11-2 CASSLMTTLVDEQYF TGTGCCAGCAGCCTTATGACAACATTGGTCGACGAGCAGTACTTC
TRBJ2-4 NA NA TRBV4-1 CASSQQGIAKNIQYF TGCGCCAGCAGCCAACAGGGGATAGCCAAAAACATTCAGTACTTC
TRBJ1-5 NA NA TRBV10-1 CASRGVIEPQHF TGCGCCAGCCGTGGAGTTATCGAGCCCCAGCATTTT
TRBJ1-1 NA NA TRBV7-2 CASSSRGGAFF TGTGCCAGCAGCTCGAGAGGGGGAGCTTTCTTT